A selection of T cell receptor beta chains follows, all from one sample in a study of shared clonotypes between healthy human individuals. Clones were sequenced by immunoSEQ multiplex PCR, and TCRdb holds only the in-frame ones, with some missing. The data contain a few million clones, roughly nine tenths of them singletons. The sequencing sample was made of naive CD4+ T cells sorted from blood. The source is a man aged 18 to 35 in good health. The CDR3 runs from the conserved cysteine through the conserved F or W. A D gene is named only where the DNA matches it firmly. Some rows have no size entry. The others give once, few or many, or a class for an expanded clone.

v_call	j_call	d_call	clone_size	cdr3_aa	cdr3_nt
TRBV6-5	TRBJ2-2	.	.	CATTVGGANTGELFF	TGTGCCACCACCGTCGGGGGAGCGAACACCGGGGAGCTGTTTTTT
TRBV7-2	TRBJ2-7	.	.	CASSLAIGGRTYEQYF	TGTGCCAGCAGCTTAGCGATCGGGGGACGGACCTACGAGCAGTACTTC
TRBV5-6	TRBJ2-7	.	.	CASSSQGSYEQYF	TGTGCCAGCAGCTCGCAGGGCTCCTACGAGCAGTACTTC
TRBV7-2	TRBJ2-7	TRBD1	.	CASSPNPGQNYEQYF	TGTGCCAGCAGCCCTAACCCGGGACAGAACTACGAGCAGTACTTC
TRBV5-1	TRBJ2-5	TRBD2	few	CASSLATSGGQYF	TGCGCCAGCAGCTTGGCCACTAGCGGGGGCCAGTACTTC
TRBV15	TRBJ2-1	TRBD2	.	CATSRLAGVYEQFF	TGTGCCACCAGCAGGCTAGCGGGAGTCTATGAGCAGTTCTTC
TRBV28	TRBJ2-2	TRBD2	.	CASSPRRGGNTGELFF	TGTGCCAGCAGTCCTCGCCGGGGGGGGAACACCGGGGAGCTGTTTTTT
TRBV5-1	TRBJ1-2	.	.	CASSFGDQRVGYTF	TGCGCCAGCAGCTTTGGGGACCAAAGGGTTGGCTACACCTTC
TRBV5-1	TRBJ1-1	.	.	CASSLEAQDLTLEAFF	TGCGCCAGCAGCTTGGAGGCGCAAGACCTTACCCTTGAAGCTTTCTTT
TRBV7-2	TRBJ2-7	TRBD2	.	CASSSGLAGSYEQYF	TGTGCCAGCAGCTCGGGACTAGCGGGGAGTTACGAGCAGTACTTC
TRBV5-6	TRBJ1-2	.	.	CASSFQGTINYGYTF	TGTGCCAGCAGCTTTCAGGGAACTATTAACTATGGCTACACCTTC
TRBV10-1	TRBJ1-2	TRBD1	.	CATQGGARFPDYGYTF	TGCGCCACCCAGGGGGGCGCACGGTTTCCCGACTATGGCTACACCTTC
TRBV18	TRBJ1-1	.	.	CASSTDGSVEAFF	TGTGCCAGCTCAACGGACGGTAGCGTTGAAGCTTTCTTT
TRBV6-1	TRBJ2-6	.	.	CASSDMGGLGANVLTF	TGTGCCAGCAGTGATATGGGGGGGCTCGGGGCCAACGTCCTGACTTTC
TRBV18	TRBJ1-1	.	.	CASSDVGTEAFF	TGTGCCAGCTCAGACGTCGGCACTGAAGCTTTCTTT
TRBV5-1	TRBJ2-4	TRBD1	.	CASSADGQGNIQYF	TGCGCCAGCAGCGCCGATGGACAGGGAAACATTCAGTACTTC
TRBV30	TRBJ1-3	.	.	CAWSLGYFSGNTIYF	TGTGCCTGGAGTCTAGGATACTTCTCTGGAAACACCATATATTTT
TRBV20-1	TRBJ1-1	.	.	CSASKLAEAFF	TGCAGTGCTAGTAAGTTAGCTGAAGCTTTCTTT
TRBV29-1	TRBJ2-7	.	.	CSAAPGDTNSGEQYF	TGCAGCGCCGCCCCAGGGGATACTAACTCGGGCGAGCAGTACTTC
TRBV7-2	TRBJ1-1	.	.	CASRQTTLNTEAFF	TGTGCCAGCAGGCAGACGACCTTGAACACTGAAGCTTTCTTT
TRBV11-2	TRBJ1-1	.	.	CASRLVGAGTEAFF	TGTGCCAGCAGGCTGGTGGGGGCGGGCACTGAAGCTTTCTTT
TRBV7-9	TRBJ1-6	.	.	CASSEGTYNSPLHF	TGTGCCAGCAGCGAAGGAACGTATAATTCACCCCTCCACTTT
TRBV19	TRBJ1-6	TRBD1	.	CASSTTGGNSPLHF	TGTGCCAGTAGTACGACAGGGGGCAACTCACCCCTCCACTTT
TRBV19	TRBJ2-2	.	.	CASSTAGQSLVTGELFF	TGTGCCAGTAGTACCGCGGGACAGTCATTAGTCACCGGGGAGCTGTTTTTT
TRBV6-5	TRBJ1-6	.	.	CASSPGNSPLHF	TGTGCCAGCAGCCCCGGTAATTCACCCCTCCACTTT
TRBV6-5	TRBJ1-2	TRBD1	.	CASSRDSPNYGYTF	TGTGCCAGCAGTCGGGACAGCCCTAACTATGGCTACACCTTC
TRBV6-6	TRBJ2-7	TRBD1	.	CASSLRDRGYEQYF	TGTGCCAGCAGTCTCCGGGACAGGGGCTACGAGCAGTACTTC
TRBV10-2	TRBJ2-3	TRBD2	.	CASRLAVSTDTQYF	TGCGCCAGCAGACTAGCGGTTAGCACAGATACGCAGTATTTT
TRBV18	TRBJ1-1	.	.	CASSPPRGLLNTEAFF	TGTGCCAGCTCACCACCCAGGGGATTGTTGAACACTGAAGCTTTCTTT
TRBV5-1	TRBJ2-1	TRBD2	.	CASSLLGLAGVKAYNEQFF	TGCGCCAGCAGCTTGTTAGGTCTAGCGGGAGTCAAGGCTTACAATGAGCAGTTCTTC
TRBV4-1	TRBJ1-5	.	few	CASSQAEGGYQPQHF	TGCGCCAGCAGCCAAGCGGAAGGGGGGTATCAGCCCCAGCATTTT